The rows below give T cell receptor beta chains drawn from one sample of a study of T cells in Graves' hyperthyroidism and ophthalmopathy. MiXCR was run by TCRdb on the multiplex PCR reads, yielding one entry per CDR3 protein. The data hold hundreds of thousands of distinct CDR3 sequences, with roughly 40% observed a single time. Material: blood. All receptors derive from a man younger than 35 with Graves' hyperthyroidism. Each CDR3 is given with its conserved first and last residue. The D gene is left open where the match is weak. Clone size is shown for a subset of rows, as once, few, many or a class of expanded clone.

j_call d_call cdr3_length v_call clone_size cdr3_nt cdr3_aa
TRBJ2-7 . 12 TRBV29-1 many TGCAGCGTTGTCGGGACCGCCTACGAGCAGTACTTC CSVVGTAYEQYF
TRBJ1-1 . 13 TRBV12-3/TRBV12-4 . TGTGCCAGCTACTTTCGAGGGGGGGGGGTAGCTTTCTTT CASYFRGGGVAFF
TRBJ1-6 . 16 TRBV5-8 many TGTGCCAGCAGCTTGGGGCAGAAACGGACGGATTCACCCCTCCACTTT CASSLGQKRTDSPLHF
TRBJ1-5 . 11 TRBV19 . TGTACCAACGGACCTAACCAGCCCCAGCATTTT CTNGPNQPQHF
TRBJ1-2 TRBD1 11 TRBV19 once TGTGCCAGTAGTATCGGGACAGGGGACACCTTC CASSIGTGDTF
TRBJ1-2 . 12 TRBV19 many TGTGCCGGTTTTCAGGAGGACTATGGCTACACCTTC CAGFQEDYGYTF
TRBJ1-1 . 14 TRBV29-1 many TGCAGCGTCCCCCCTTCAGGGTCAAACACTGAAGCTTTCTTT CSVPPSGSNTEAFF
TRBJ1-3 . 12 TRBV25-1 . TGTGCTAGAGACTCCTCTGGAAACACCATATATTTT CARDSSGNTIYF
TRBJ1-1 . 13 TRBV7-2 . TGTGCCAGCAGCGAAGGGGGGACCACTGAAGCTTTCTTT CASSEGGTTEAFF
TRBJ2-7 TRBD1 15 TRBV29-1 . TGCAGCGTTGCAGGGACAGGGTTCAGCTCCTACGAGCAGTACTTC CSVAGTGFSSYEQYF
TRBJ2-7 TRBD1 13 TRBV6-2/TRBV6-3 . TGTGCCAGCAGTTGGGACAGGGGTTTCGAGCAGTACTTC CASSWDRGFEQYF
TRBJ1-4 . 17 TRBV5-1 . TGCGCCAGCAGCTATACAGGGTCAGCCGCAACTAATGAAAAACTGTTTTTT CASSYTGSAATNEKLFF
TRBJ2-6 TRBD1 18 TRBV2 many TGTGCCAGCAGTTGGTCTAGGACAGGGATCTCTGGGGCCAACGTCCTGACTTTC CASSWSRTGISGANVLTF
TRBJ1-1 . 15 TRBV19 . TGTGCCAGTAGTCTGGTCTGGGGGAGTAACACTGAAGCTTTCTTT CASSLVWGSNTEAFF
TRBJ2-7 . 14 TRBV5-1 . TGCGCCAGCAGCTTGGAGAGGGGCGGCTACGAGCAGTACTTC CASSLERGGYEQYF
TRBJ1-5 . 15 TRBV25-1 . TGTGCCAGCAGCCGGCAGACAGAAAGCAATCAGCCCCAGCATTTT CASSRQTESNQPQHF
TRBJ2-7 TRBD1 14 TRBV20-1 . TGCAGTGCGACCGGGACAGAAGTCTCCTACGAGCAGTACTTC CSATGTEVSYEQYF
TRBJ2-5 . 15 TRBV7-9 few TGTGCCAGCATCCCCGAAGTTGCGCTATGGGAGACCCAGTACTTC CASIPEVALWETQYF
TRBJ1-4 . 16 TRBV15 . TGTGCCACCAGCAGAGATCGGGTGGGGGTTGGTGAAAAACTGTTTTTT CATSRDRVGVGEKLFF
TRBJ2-7 TRBD2 16 TRBV7-6 . TGTGCCAGCAGCTCCAGCCTCATAGCGGGAGCCAGCGAGCAGTACTTC CASSSSLIAGASEQYF
TRBJ2-5 . 14 TRBV2 many TGTGCCAGCAGTGAAGGGGGCAGGGCGAAGACCCAGTACTTC CASSEGGRAKTQYF
TRBJ1-6 . 14 TRBV4-2 . TGTGCCAGCAGCCAAGACAGGGTCAATTCACCCCTCCACTTT CASSQDRVNSPLHF
TRBJ1-1 TRBD1 12 TRBV24-1 many TGTGCCACCAGTGACTCGGACAGGGGAGCTTTCTTT CATSDSDRGAFF
TRBJ1-1 . 13 TRBV14 few TGTGCCAGCAGCCAGGACCAGGGAATTGAAGCTTTCTTT CASSQDQGIEAFF
TRBJ2-5 . 13 TRBV20-1 few TGCAGTGCCCGCTCGACAGGTTGGGAGACCCAGTACTTC CSARSTGWETQYF
TRBJ1-2 . 16 TRBV20-1 . TGCAGTGCCAGCAGTTTGAGCGGCGGACGGACCTATGGCTACACCTTC CSASSLSGGRTYGYTF
TRBJ2-7 . 13 TRBV6-2/TRBV6-3 . TGTGCCAGCAGTTACTCGACTCCTTACGAGCAGTACTTC CASSYSTPYEQYF
TRBJ2-7 TRBD2 17 TRBV20-1 few TGCAGTGCTAGGGCGCTAGGGGTTAGCGGGGGGCCCTACGAGCAGTACTTC CSARALGVSGGPYEQYF
TRBJ1-5 . 15 TRBV9 few TGTGCCAGCAACGAAGGAGGGGGGTCAAATCAGCCCCAGCATTTT CASNEGGGSNQPQHF
TRBJ2-2 . 13 TRBV20-1 few TGCAGTGCCTCGGGGACTTTCACCGGGGAGCTGTTTTTT CSASGTFTGELFF
TRBJ1-2 . 12 TRBV6-5 once TGTGCCAGCAGTTACAGGGCAGGGGGCTACACCTTC CASSYRAGGYTF
TRBJ2-2 TRBD2 18 TRBV25-1 . TGTGCCAGCAGTACCGGGACTAGCGGGACACCGAACACCGGGGAGCTGTTTTTT CASSTGTSGTPNTGELFF
TRBJ2-7 TRBD1 17 TRBV5-1 . TGCGCCAGCAGCCCTGATATCTGGACAGGGTCCTCCTACGAGCAGTACTTC CASSPDIWTGSSYEQYF
TRBJ1-3 . 13 TRBV19 many TGTGCCAGTAGGCCCGGGTCTGGAAACACCATATATTTT CASRPGSGNTIYF
TRBJ1-3 . 15 TRBV9 many TGTGCCAGCAGCGTAGGGACAGACCCTGGAAACACCATATATTTT CASSVGTDPGNTIYF
TRBJ2-7 TRBD2 14 TRBV20-1 many TGCAGTGCTTACGGACTAGCGGGAGTCAACGAGCAGTACTTC CSAYGLAGVNEQYF
TRBJ1-2 . 10 TRBV6-5 . TGTGCCAGCAGTCCCCACCGAAAGGGCTTC CASSPHRKGF
TRBJ2-7 . 14 TRBV2 many TGTGCCAGCCCAGCGGTTGATGGCTCCTACGAGCAGTACTTC CASPAVDGSYEQYF
TRBJ1-3 TRBD1 16 TRBV5-4 few TGTGCCAGCAGCGCGCCCGGGACAGGGACTGGAAACACCATATATTTT CASSAPGTGTGNTIYF
TRBJ1-6 . 13 TRBV20-1 . TGCAGTGCTTCCGGGGGGCTCAATTCACCCCTCCACTTT CSASGGLNSPLHF
TRBJ1-5 . 18 TRBV4-1 . TGCGCCAGCAGCCAAGCCGACTTAATTGCTAGTGGCAATCAGCCCCAGCATTTT CASSQADLIASGNQPQHF
TRBJ2-7 TRBD2 15 TRBV19 many TGTGCCAGTAGTCGAGGACTAGCGGGAACCTACGAGCAGTACTTC CASSRGLAGTYEQYF
TRBJ1-2 TRBD1 15 TRBV7-2 . TGTGCCATCGCCTCTGGGACAGGTAAAGGCTATGGCTACACCTTC CAIASGTGKGYGYTF
TRBJ1-1 . 15 TRBV6-5 . TGTGCCAGCAGTTACTCGGGGACGCTGAGAACTGAAGCTTTCTTT CASSYSGTLRTEAFF
TRBJ1-2 . 11 TRBV9 many TGTGCCAGCAGCGCGCTCAGGGGCTACACCTTC CASSALRGYTF
TRBJ1-1 . 13 TRBV10-3 . TGTGCCATCAGTGAGTCTCGGGGGACTGAAGCTTTCTTT CAISESRGTEAFF
TRBJ1-1 TRBD1 14 TRBV9 . TGTGCCAGCAGCCCTAGGGACAGGAACATTGAAGCTTTCTTT CASSPRDRNIEAFF
TRBJ1-5 TRBD1 15 TRBV7-2 few TGTGCCAGCAGTTCTTACAGGGGACGGGATCAGCCCCAGCATTTT CASSSYRGRDQPQHF
TRBJ2-5 . 15 TRBV4-3 few TGCGCCAGCAGCCAACCGGGACTGGAACAAGAGACCCAGTACTTC CASSQPGLEQETQYF